These 5 T cell receptor beta chains were all obtained from the same sample, sequenced in a study of blood T cells in healthy people across ages. With a J-beta primer mix and a sample-barcoded 5' primer, a second PCR ran roughly 6 to 11 cycles. TCRdb reprocessed the 5' RACE reads with MiXCR, giving one entry per CDR3 protein. This table has 600,000 to 800,000 distinct CDR3 sequences, approximately 52% appearing once. The sample consisted of blood. The receptors were sampled from a woman older than 75 in good health.

This sequence joins TRBV2 and TRBJ2-5, with 7 bases aligning to TRBD2. CDR3 size: 15 residues. Germline assignment: CDR1 SNHLY and CDR2 FYNNEI. The junction had 9 bases not matched to a gene; V was cut back by 4 bases and J by 4 bases. The CDR3 DNA follows: TGTGCCAGCAGTGTACCTTTAGCGGGCGGAGAGACCCAGTACTTC. Translating it yields CASSVPLAGGETQYF.

Details on this clonotype: This may be a read error: a much more frequent sequence differs by one nucleotide. The V gene is TRBV3-1, the J gene TRBJ2-1; 9 nucleotides agree with TRBD2. Trimming took 4 bases from V and 8 from J; bases not matched to a gene: 6. The CDR3 has 14 residues. Germline-derived CDR1 and CDR2 are LGHDT and YNNKEL (reference sequence). The CDR3 DNA follows: TGTGCCAGCAGCCGGAGTAGCGGGAGCGATGAGCAGTTCTTC. This sequence encodes CASSRSSGSDEQFF.

Of note for this clonotype: This may come from a read error, since a much larger clone is one base off. The chain links TRBV3-1 to TRBJ2-5; D not certain. The length of the CDR3 is 15 residues. Germline V CDR1 and CDR2: LGHDT, YNNKEL (reference sequence). Trimming shortened V by 3 bases and J by 2 bases, and 13 bases separated the two germline ends. CDR3: CASSQPATLQETQYF. The CDR3 nucleotides are TGTGCCAGCAGCCAGCCGGCGACGTTACAAGAGACCCAGTACTTC.

CDR3: CASSLGDRYDQPQHF. The CDR3 coding sequence is TGCGCCAGCAGCTTGGGGGACAGGTACGATCAGCCCCAGCATTTT. V and J are TRBV5-1 and TRBJ1-5, with 8 bases that match TRBD1. Germline CDR1 and CDR2: SGHRS and YFSETQ. The CDR3 has 15 amino acids. V dropped 0 bases and J dropped 5; count of bases not matched to a gene: 4. The full variable domain, rest sourced from reference TRBV5-1 and TRBJ1-5, is KAGVTQTPRYLIKTRGQQVTLSCSPISGHRSVSWYQQTPGQGLQFLFEYFSETQRNKGNFPGRFSGRQFSNSRSEMNVSTLELGDSALYLCASSLGDRYDQPQHFGDGTRLSIL.

This clonotype was found many times. This rearrangement joins TRBV20-1 to TRBJ2-5; no definite D call. The CDR3 has 13 amino acids. V gave up 0 bases and J gave up 0 bases, with 5 bases separating them. The germline gives CDR1 DFQATT, CDR2 SNEGSKA (reference sequence). CDR3 nucleotide sequence: TGCAGTGCTAGAGACGGTAACCAAGAGACCCAGTACTTC. Protein: CSARDGNQETQYF.